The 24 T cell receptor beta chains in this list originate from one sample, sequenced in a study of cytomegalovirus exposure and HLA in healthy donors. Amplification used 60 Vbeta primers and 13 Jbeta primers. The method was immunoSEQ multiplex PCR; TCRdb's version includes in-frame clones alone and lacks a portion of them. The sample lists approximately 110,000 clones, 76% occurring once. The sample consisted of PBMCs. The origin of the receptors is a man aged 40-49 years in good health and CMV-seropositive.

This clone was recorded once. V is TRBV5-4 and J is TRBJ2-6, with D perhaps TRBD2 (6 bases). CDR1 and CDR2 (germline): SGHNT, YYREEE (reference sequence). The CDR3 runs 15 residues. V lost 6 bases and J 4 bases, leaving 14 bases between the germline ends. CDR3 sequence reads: CASTGGGGGANVLTF. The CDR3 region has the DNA TGTGCCAGCACCGGGGGTGGGGGAGGGGCCAACGTCCTGACTTTC.

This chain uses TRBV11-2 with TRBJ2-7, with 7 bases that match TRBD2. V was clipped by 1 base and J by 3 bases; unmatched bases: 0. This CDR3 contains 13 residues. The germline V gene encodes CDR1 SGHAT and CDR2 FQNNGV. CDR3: CASSLGGGYEQYF. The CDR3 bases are TGTGCCAGCAGCTTAGGCGGGGGCTACGAGCAGTACTTC.

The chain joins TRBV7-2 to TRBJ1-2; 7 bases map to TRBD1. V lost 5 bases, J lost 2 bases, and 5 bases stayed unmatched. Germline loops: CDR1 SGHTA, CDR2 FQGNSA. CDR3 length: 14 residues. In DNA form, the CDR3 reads TGTGCCAGCAGCCAATTACAGGGGAACTATGGCTACACCTTC. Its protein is CASSQLQGNYGYTF.

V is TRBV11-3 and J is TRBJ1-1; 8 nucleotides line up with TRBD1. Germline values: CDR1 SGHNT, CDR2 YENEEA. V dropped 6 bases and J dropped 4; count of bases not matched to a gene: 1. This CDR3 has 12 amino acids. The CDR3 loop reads CASRQGATEAFF. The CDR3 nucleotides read TGTGCCAGCAGGCAGGGGGCCACTGAAGCTTTCTTT.

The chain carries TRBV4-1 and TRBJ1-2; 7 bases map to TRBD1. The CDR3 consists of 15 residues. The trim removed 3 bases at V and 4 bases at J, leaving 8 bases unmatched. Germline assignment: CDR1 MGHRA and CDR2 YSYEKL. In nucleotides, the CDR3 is TGCGCCAGCAGCCAGCCAGCACAGGGGATCTATGGCTACACCTTC. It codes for CASSQPAQGIYGYTF.

CDR3 nucleotide sequence: TGCAGCGTGCGCTCCGGGACAGCCGCCGGGGAGCTGTTTTTT. Translated, it gives CSVRSGTAAGELFF. The chain joins TRBV29-1 to TRBJ2-2; 7 bases map to TRBD1. Trimming at V came to 6 bases and at J to 6 bases, leaving 10 bases not matched to a gene. CDR3 length: 14 residues. CDR1 SQVTM and CDR2 ANQGSEA come from the germline V gene.

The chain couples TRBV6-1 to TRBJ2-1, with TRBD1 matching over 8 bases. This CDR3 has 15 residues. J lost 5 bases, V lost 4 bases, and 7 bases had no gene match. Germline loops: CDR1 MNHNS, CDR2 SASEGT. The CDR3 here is CASSVGRGPNNEQFF. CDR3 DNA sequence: TGTGCCAGCAGTGTAGGCAGGGGGCCCAACAATGAGCAGTTCTTC.

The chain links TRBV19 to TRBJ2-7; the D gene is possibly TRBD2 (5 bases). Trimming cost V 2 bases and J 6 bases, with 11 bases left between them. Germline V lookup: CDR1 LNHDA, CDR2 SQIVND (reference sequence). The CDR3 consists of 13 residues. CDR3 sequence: CASSIISGSEQYF. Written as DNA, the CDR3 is TGTGCCAGTAGTATAATCAGCGGAAGCGAGCAGTACTTC.

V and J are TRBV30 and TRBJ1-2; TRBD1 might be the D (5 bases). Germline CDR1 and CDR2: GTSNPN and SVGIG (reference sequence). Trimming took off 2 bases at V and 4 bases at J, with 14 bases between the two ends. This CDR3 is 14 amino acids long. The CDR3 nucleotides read TGTGCCTGGAGTCCGGGGGGGTTTGGCTATGGCTACACCTTC. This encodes CAWSPGGFGYGYTF.

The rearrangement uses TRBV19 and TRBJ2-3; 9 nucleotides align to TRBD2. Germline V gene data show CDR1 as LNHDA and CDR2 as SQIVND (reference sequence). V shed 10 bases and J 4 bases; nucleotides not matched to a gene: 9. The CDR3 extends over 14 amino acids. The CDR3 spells CATAEREVPDTQYF. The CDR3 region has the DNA TGTGCCACTGCGGAGCGGGAGGTTCCAGATACGCAGTATTTT.

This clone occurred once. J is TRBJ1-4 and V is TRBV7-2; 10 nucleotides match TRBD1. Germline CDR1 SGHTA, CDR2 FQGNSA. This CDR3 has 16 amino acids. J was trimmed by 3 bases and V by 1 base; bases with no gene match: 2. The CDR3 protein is CASSLVGTGANEKLFF. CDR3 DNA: TGTGCCAGCAGCTTAGTCGGGACAGGGGCTAATGAAAAACTGTTTTTT. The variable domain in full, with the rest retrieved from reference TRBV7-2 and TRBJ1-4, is GAGVSQSPSNKVTEKGKDVELRCDPISGHTALYWYRQSLGQGLEFLIYFQGNSAPDKSGLPSDRFSAERTGGSVSTLTIQRTQQEDSAVYLCASSLVGTGANEKLFFGSGTQLSVL.

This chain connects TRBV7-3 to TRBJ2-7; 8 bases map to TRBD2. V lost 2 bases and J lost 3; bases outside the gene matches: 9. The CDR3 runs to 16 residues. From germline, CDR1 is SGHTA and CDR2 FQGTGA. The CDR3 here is CASSLSGGGNDYEQYF. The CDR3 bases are TGTGCCAGCAGCTTATCCGGGGGGGGGAACGACTACGAGCAGTACTTC.

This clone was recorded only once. The DNA for the CDR3 is TGTGCCAGCAGCCAAGATCTGGGTAGCGGGGGCCTCTACGAGCAGTACTTC. This sequence encodes CASSQDLGSGGLYEQYF. The rearrangement uses TRBV4-2 and TRBJ2-5; 9 nucleotides match TRBD2. The DNA end is more similar to TRBJ2-7, so the J call may be wrong. The CDR3 loop spans 17 amino acids. CDR1 is LGHNA and CDR2 is YNFKEQ in the germline V gene.

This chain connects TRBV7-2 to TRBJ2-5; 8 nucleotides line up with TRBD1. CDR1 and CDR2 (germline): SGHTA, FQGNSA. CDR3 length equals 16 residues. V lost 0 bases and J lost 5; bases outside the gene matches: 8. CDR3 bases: TGTGCCAGCAGCTTAGCCGAGGCAGGGGGCTCGGAGACCCAGTACTTC. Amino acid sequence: CASSLAEAGGSETQYF.

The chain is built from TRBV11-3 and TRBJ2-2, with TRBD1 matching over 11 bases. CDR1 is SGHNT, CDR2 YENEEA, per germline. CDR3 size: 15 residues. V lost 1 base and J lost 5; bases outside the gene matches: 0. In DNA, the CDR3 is TGTGCCAGCAGCTTAGGGGACAGGGGGACCGGGGAGCTGTTTTTT. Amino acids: CASSLGDRGTGELFF.

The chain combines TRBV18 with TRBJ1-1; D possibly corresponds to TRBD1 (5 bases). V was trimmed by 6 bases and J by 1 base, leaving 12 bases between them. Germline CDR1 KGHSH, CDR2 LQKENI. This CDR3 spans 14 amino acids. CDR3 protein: CASSPGGRNTEAFF. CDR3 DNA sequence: TGTGCCAGCTCCCCGGGGGGAAGGAACACTGAAGCTTTCTTT. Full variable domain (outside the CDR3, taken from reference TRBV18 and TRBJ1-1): NAGVMQNPRHLVRRRGQEARLRCSPMKGHSHVYWYRQLPEEGLKFMVYLQKENIIDESGMPKERFSAEFPKEGPSILRIQQVVRGDSAAYFCASSPGGRNTEAFFGQGTRLTVV.

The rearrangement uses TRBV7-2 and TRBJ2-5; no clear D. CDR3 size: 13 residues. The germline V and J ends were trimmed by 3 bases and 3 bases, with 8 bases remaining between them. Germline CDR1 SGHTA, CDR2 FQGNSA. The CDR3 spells CASSFSLEETQYF. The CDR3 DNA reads TGTGCCAGCAGCTTTAGTCTGGAAGAGACCCAGTACTTC.

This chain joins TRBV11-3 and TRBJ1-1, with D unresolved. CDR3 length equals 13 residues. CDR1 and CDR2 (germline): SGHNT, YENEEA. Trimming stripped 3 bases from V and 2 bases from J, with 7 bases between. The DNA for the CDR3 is TGTGCCAGCAGCTTTGGGCATAACACTGAAGCTTTCTTT. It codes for CASSFGHNTEAFF. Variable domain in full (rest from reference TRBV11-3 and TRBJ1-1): EAGVVQSPRYKIIEKKQPVAFWCNPISGHNTLYWYLQNLGQGPELLIRYENEEAVDDSQLPKDRFSAERLKGVDSTLKIQPAELGDSAVYLCASSFGHNTEAFFGQGTRLTVV.

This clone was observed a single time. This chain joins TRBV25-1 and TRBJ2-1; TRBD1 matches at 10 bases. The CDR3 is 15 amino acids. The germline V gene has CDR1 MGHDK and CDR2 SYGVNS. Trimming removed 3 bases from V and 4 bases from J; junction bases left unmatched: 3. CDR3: CASSETGGGYNEQFF. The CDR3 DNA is TGTGCCAGCAGTGAGACAGGGGGCGGGTACAATGAGCAGTTCTTC.

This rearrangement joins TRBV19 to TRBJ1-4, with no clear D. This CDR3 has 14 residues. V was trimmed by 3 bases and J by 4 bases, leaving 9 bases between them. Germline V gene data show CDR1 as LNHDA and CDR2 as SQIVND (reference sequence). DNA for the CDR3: TGTGCCAGTAGTATCGCACAGCTTAATGAAAAACTGTTTTTT. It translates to CASSIAQLNEKLFF.

This CDR3 is CASVVGAGQNQPQHF. CDR3 nucleotide sequence: TGTGCCAGTGTCGTAGGGGCAGGACAAAATCAGCCCCAGCATTTT. The chain couples TRBV6-5 to TRBJ1-5; TRBD1 might be the D (5 bases). The CDR3 runs to 15 residues. Trimming removed 9 bases from V and 4 bases from J, with 19 bases in between. Germline assignment: CDR1 MNHEY and CDR2 SVGAGI.

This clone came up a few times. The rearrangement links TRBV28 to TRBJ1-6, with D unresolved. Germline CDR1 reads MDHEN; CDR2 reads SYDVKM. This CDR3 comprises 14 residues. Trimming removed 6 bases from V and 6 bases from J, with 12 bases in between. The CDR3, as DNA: TGTGCCAGCAGGGGCCGACACGGTAATTCACCCCTCCACTTT. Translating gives CASRGRHGNSPLHF.

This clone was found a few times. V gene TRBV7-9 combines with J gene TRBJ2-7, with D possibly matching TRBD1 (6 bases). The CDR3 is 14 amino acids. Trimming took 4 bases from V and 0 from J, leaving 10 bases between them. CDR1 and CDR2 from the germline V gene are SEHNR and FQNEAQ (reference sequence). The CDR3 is CASSSRDISYEQYF. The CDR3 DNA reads TGTGCCAGCAGCTCTCGGGACATCTCCTACGAGCAGTACTTC.

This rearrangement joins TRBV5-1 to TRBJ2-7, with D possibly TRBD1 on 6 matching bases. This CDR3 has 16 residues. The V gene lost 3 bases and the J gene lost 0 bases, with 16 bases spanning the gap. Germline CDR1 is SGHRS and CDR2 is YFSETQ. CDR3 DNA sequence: TGCGCCAGCAGCTGGGGGCTGGACCGACTCTCCTACGAGCAGTACTTC. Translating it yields CASSWGLDRLSYEQYF.